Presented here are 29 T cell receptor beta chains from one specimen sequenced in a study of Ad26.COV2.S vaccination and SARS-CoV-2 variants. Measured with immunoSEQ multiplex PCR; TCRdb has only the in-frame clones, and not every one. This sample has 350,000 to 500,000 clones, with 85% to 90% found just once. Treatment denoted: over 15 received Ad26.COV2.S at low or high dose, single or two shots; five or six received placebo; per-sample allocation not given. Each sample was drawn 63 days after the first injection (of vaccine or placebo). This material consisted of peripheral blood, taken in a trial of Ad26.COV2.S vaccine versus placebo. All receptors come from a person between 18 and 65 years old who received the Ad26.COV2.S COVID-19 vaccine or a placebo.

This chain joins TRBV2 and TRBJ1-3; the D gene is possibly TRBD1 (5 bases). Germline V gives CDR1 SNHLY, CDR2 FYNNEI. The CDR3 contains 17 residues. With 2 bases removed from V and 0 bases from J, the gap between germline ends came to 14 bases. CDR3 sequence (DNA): TGTGCCAGCAGTGAAAGGTCCCAGGGCAACTCTGGAAACACCATATATTTT. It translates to CASSERSQGNSGNTIYF.

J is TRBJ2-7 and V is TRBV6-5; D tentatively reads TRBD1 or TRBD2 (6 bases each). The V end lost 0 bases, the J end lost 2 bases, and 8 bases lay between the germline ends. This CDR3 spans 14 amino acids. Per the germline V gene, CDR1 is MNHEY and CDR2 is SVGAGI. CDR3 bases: TGTGCCAGCAGTTACTCGGAGGGGGCCTACGAGCAGTACTTC. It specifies CASSYSEGAYEQYF.

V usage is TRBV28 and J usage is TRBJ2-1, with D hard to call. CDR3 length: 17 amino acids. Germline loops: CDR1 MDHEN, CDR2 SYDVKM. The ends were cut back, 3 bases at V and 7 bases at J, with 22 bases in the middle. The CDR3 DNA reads TGTGCCAGCAGTTTGGGTTCGTGGAGTATTACAAAAAATGAGCAGTTCTTC. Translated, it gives CASSLGSWSITKNEQFF. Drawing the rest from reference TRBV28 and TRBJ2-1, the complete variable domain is DVKVTQSSRYLVKRTGEKVFLECVQDMDHENMFWYRQDPGLGLRLIYFSYDVKMKEKGDIPEGYSVSREKKERFSLILESASTNQTSMYLCASSLGSWSITKNEQFFGPGTRLTVL.

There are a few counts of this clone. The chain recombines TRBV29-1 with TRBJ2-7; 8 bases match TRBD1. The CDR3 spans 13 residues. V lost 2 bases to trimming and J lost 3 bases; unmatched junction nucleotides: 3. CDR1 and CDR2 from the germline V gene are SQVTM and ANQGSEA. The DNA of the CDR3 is TGCAGCGTTGAACGGACAGGGAGCTACGAGCAGTACTTC. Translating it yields CSVERTGSYEQYF.

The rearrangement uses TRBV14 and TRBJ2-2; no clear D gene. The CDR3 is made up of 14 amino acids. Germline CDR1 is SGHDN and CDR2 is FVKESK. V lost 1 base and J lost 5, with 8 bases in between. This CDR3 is CASSQVQVTGELFF. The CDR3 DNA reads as TGTGCCAGCAGCCAAGTTCAGGTTACCGGGGAGCTGTTTTTT.

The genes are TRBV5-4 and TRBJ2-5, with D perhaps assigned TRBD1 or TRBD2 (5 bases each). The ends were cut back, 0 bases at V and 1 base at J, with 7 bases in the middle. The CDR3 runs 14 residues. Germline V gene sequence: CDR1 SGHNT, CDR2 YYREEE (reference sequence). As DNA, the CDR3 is TGTGCCAGCAGCTTGGTCGGGGCCCAAGAGACCCAGTACTTC. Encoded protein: CASSLVGAQETQYF.

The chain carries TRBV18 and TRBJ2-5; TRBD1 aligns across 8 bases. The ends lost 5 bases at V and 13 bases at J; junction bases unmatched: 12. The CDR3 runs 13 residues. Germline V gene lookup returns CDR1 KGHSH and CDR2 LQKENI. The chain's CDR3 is CASSSDREEPGYF. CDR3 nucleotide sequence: TGTGCCAGCTCATCGGACAGGGAGGAACCCGGGTACTTC.

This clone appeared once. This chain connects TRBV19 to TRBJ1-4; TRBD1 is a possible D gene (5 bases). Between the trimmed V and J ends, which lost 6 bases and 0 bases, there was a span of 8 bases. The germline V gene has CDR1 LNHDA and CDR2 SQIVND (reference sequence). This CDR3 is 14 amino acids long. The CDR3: CASRGVATNEKLFF. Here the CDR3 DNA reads TGTGCCAGTAGGGGGGTTGCAACTAATGAAAAACTGTTTTTT. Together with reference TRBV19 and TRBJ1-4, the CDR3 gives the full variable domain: DGGITQSPKYLFRKEGQNVTLSCEQNLNHDAMYWYRQDPGQGLRLIYYSQIVNDFQKGDIAEGYSVSREKKESFPLTVTSAQKNPTAFYLCASRGVATNEKLFFGSGTQLSVL.

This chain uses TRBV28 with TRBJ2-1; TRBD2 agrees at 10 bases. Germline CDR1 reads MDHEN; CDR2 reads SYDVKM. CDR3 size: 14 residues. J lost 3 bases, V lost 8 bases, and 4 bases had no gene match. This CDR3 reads CASLKRGGYNEQFF. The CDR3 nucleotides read TGTGCCAGCCTGAAGCGGGGGGGCTACAATGAGCAGTTCTTC.

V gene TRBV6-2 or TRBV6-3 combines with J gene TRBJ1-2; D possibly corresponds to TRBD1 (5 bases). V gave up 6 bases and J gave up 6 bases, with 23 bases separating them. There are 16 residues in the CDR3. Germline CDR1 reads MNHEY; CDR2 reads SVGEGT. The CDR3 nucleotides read TGTGCCAGCAGCCCATACCGATCTCGACAGTCGGATGGCTACACCTTC. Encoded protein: CASSPYRSRQSDGYTF.

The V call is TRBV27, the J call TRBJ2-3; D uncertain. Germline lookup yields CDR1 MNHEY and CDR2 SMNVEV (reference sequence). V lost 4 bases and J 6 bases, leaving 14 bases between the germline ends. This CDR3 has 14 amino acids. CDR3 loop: CASSYSPRSDTQYF. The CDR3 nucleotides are TGTGCCAGCAGTTACAGTCCCCGATCGGATACGCAGTATTTT.

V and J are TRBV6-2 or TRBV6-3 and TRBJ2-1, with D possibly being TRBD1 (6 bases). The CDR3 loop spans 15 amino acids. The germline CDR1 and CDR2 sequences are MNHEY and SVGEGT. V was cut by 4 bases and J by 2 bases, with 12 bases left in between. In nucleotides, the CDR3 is TGTGCCAGCAGTTCGGGAAACAGGGCCTACAATGAGCAGTTCTTC. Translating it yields CASSSGNRAYNEQFF.

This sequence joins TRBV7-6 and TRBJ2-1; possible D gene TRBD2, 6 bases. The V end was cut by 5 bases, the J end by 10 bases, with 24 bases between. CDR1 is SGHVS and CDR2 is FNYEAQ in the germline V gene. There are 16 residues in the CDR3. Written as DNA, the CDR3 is TGTGCCAGCAGCGCCGGGGAGGCGGGGCGAGGAGGGGAGCAGTTCTTC. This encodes CASSAGEAGRGGEQFF.

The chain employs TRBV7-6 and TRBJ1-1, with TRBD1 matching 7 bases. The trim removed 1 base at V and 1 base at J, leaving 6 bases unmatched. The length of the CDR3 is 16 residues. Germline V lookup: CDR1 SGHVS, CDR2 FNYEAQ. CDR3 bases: TGTGCCAGCAGCTTAGATACAGGGGCGACGAACACTGAAGCTTTCTTT. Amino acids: CASSLDTGATNTEAFF. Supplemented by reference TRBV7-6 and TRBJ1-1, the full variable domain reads GAGVSQSPRYKVTKRGQDVALRCDPISGHVSLYWYRQALGQGPEFLTYFNYEAQQDKSGLPNDRFSAERPEGSISTLTIQRTEQRDSAMYRCASSLDTGATNTEAFFGQGTRLTVV.

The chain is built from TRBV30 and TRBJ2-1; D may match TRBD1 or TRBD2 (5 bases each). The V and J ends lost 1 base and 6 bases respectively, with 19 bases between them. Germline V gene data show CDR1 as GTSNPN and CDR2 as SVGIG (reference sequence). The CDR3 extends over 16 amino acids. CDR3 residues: CAWSGGRTLLGNEQFF. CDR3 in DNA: TGTGCCTGGAGTGGGGGACGAACCCTGTTGGGCAATGAGCAGTTCTTC. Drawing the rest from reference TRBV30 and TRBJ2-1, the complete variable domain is SQTIHQWPATLVQPVGSPLSLECTVEGTSNPNLYWYRQAAGRGLQLLFYSVGIGQISSEVPQNLSASRPQDRQFILSSKKLLLSDSGFYLCAWSGGRTLLGNEQFFGPGTRLTVL.

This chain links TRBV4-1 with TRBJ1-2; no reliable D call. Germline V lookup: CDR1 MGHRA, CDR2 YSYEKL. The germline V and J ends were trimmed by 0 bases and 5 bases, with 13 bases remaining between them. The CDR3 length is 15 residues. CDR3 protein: CASSQEPGTPYGYTF. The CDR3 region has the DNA TGCGCCAGCAGCCAAGAACCGGGTACACCGTATGGCTACACCTTC.

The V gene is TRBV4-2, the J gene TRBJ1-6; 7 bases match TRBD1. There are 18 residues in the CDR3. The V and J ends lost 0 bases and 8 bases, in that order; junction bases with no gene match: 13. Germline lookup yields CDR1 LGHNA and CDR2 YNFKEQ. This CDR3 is CASSQEDSAGGRDSPLHF. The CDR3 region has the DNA TGTGCCAGCAGCCAAGAAGATTCCGCAGGGGGTAGGGATTCACCCCTCCACTTT.

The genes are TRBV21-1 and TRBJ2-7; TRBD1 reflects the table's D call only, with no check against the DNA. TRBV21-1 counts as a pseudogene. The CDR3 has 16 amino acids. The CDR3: CASSPSVQGAAYEQYF. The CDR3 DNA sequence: TGTGCCAGCAGCCCTTCCGTACAGGGGGCGGCCTACGAGCAGTACTTC.

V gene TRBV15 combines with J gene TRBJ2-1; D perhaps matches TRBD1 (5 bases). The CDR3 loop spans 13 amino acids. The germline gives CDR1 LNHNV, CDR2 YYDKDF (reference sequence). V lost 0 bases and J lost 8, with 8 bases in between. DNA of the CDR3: TGTGCCACCAGCAGAGACGGCAGGGATGAGCAGTTCTTC. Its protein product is CATSRDGRDEQFF.

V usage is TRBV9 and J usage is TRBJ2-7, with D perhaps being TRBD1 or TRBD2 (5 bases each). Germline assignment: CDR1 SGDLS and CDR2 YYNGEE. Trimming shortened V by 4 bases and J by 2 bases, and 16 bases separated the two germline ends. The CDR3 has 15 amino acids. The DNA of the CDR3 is TGTGCCAGCAGCCCCCACCAGGGAGCAACCTACGAGCAGTACTTC. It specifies CASSPHQGATYEQYF.

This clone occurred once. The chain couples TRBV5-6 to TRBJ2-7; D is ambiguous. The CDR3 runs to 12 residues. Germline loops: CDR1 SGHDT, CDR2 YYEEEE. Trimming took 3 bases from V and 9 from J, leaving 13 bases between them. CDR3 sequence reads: CASSSSGVRQYF. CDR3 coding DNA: TGTGCCAGCAGCTCCTCTGGAGTGCGGCAGTACTTC.

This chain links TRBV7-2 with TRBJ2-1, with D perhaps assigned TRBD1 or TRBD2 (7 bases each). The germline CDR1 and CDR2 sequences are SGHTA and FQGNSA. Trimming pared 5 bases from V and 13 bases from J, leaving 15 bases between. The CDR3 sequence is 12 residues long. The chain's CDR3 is CASSGRDSIQFF. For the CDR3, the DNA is TGTGCCAGCAGCGGGAGGGACAGTATACAGTTCTTC.

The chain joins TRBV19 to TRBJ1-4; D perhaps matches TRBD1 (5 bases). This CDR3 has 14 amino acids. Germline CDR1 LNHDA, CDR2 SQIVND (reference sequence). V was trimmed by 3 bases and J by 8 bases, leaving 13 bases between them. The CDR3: CASSILSGIEKLFF. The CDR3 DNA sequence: TGTGCCAGTAGTATCCTGTCAGGGATCGAAAAACTGTTTTTT.

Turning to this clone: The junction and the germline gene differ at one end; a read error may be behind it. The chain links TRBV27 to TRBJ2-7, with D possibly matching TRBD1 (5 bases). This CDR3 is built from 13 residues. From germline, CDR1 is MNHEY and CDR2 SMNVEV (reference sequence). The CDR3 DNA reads TGTGCCAGCAGTCTATCTTGGGGCGGCGAGCAGTACTTC. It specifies CASSLSWGGEQYF.

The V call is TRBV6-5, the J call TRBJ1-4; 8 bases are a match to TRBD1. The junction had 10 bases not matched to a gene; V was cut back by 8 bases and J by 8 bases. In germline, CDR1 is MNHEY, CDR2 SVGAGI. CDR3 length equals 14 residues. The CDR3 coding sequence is TGTGCCAGCCGACGGACAGGGAAGGAGGAAAAACTGTTTTTT. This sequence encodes CASRRTGKEEKLFF.

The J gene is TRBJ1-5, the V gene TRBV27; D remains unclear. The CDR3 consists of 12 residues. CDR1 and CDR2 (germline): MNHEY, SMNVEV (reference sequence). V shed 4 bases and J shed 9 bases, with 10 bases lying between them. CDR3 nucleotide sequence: TGTGCCAGCAGTTCCGGGGTCCGGCCCCAGCATTTT. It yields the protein CASSSGVRPQHF.

CDR3 sequence: CASSGQQGTNEKLFF. CDR3 bases: TGTGCCAGCAGCGGACAACAGGGGACTAATGAAAAACTGTTTTTT. The J gene is TRBJ1-4, the V gene TRBV7-9, with 7 bases identical to TRBD1. Trimming removed 5 bases from V and 2 bases from J; junction bases left unmatched: 5. CDR1 is SEHNR and CDR2 is FQNEAQ in the germline V gene (reference sequence). CDR3 length: 15 amino acids.

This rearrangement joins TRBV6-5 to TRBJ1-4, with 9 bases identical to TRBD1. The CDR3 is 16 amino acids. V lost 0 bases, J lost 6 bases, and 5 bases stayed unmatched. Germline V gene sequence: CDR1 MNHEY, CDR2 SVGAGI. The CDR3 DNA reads TGTGCCAGCAGTTACTCGGGGACAGGGAATTATGAAAAACTGTTTTTT. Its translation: CASSYSGTGNYEKLFF.

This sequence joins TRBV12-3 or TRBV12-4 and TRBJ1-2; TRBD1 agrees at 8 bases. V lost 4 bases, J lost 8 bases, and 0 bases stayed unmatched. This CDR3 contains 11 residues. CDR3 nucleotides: TGTGCCAGCAGTTACAGGGGGGGCTACACCTTC. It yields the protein CASSYRGGYTF.